This T cell receptor (beta chain) was captured by sequencing in a study of early stage breast cancer tumors. This clone has only one observation. The V and J ends lost 0 bases and 3 bases, in that order; junction bases with no gene match: 4. Germline CDR1 SGHTA, CDR2 FQGTGA. The CDR3 covers 17 residues. Sequencing used immunoSEQ multiplex PCR; TCRdb keeps in-frame clones, though not all of them. The table shows 40,000 to 60,000 clones, with over 75% occurring only once. This receptor was taken from a person aged 35 to 50 with breast cancer. The sample taken for sequencing was blood. This sequence joins TRBV7-3 and TRBJ2-2; 10 bases align to TRBD2. CDR3: CASSLTASGGDTGELFF. The CDR3 nucleotides read TGTGCCAGCAGCTTAACCGCCAGCGGGGGGGACACCGGGGAGCTGTTTTTT.